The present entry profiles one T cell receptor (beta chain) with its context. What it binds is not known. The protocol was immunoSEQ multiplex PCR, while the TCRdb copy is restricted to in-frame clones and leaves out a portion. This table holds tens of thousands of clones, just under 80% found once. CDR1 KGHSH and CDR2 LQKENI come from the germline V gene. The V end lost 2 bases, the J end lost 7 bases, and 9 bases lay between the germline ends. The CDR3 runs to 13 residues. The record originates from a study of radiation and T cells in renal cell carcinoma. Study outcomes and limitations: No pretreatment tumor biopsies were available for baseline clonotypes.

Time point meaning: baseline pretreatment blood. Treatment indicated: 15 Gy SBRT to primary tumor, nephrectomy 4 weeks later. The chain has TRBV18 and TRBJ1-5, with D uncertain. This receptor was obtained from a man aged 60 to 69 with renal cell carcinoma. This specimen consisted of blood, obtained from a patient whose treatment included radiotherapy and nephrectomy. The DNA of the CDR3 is TGTGCCAGCTCACCAGCGGCCGACCAGCCCCAGCATTTT. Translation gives CASSPAADQPQHF.